The 25 T cell receptor beta chains reported below all come from one sample, sequenced in a study of metastatic and nonmetastatic thyroid tumors. Prior to thyroid surgery, none of the patients had received any treatment. TCRdb re-analyzed the PCR reads using MiXCR. The sample has around 34,000 clones; 15% are singletons. Sequenced material: blood. These receptor sequences come from a male donor with papillary thyroid cancer or a benign thyroid nodule (not recorded which). Some clones in this sample may be carry-over from other donors' samples.

A note on this clone: An end of the junction does not agree with germline; a read error may underlie this. The chain has TRBV20-1 and TRBJ2-2; no clear D gene. Germline assignment: CDR1 DFQATT and CDR2 SNEGSKA (reference sequence). This CDR3 comprises 15 residues. This chain's CDR3 is CSASISGSNTGELFF. The CDR3 nucleotides read TGCAGTGCTAGTATCTCGGGTTCGAACACCGGTGAGCTGTTTTTT.

About this clone itself: This sample includes further DNA sequences coding for the same CDR3. The gene calls are TRBV11-2 and TRBJ2-2; weak D call: TRBD1 (6 bases). Germline V gene lookup returns CDR1 SGHAT and CDR2 FQNNGV. This CDR3 has 19 residues. Trimming shortened V by 1 base and J by 4 bases, and 22 bases separated the two germline ends. CDR3 loop: CASSLGIGRTALFTGELFF. In DNA form, the CDR3 reads TGTGCCAGCAGCTTAGGGATCGGTCGGACAGCCCTCTTCACCGGGGAGCTGTTTTTT.

A remark on this clone: The conserved closing phenylalanine or tryptophan is absent in this CDR3, likely reflecting a read error. The genes are TRBV11-2 and TRBJ2-5; no firm D call. Between the trimmed V and J ends, which lost 4 bases and 2 bases, there was a span of 8 bases. Germline V CDR1 and CDR2: SGHAT, FQNNGV. This CDR3 region has 13 residues. In DNA form, the CDR3 reads TGTGCCAGCAGCTCCTGGCCGCAAGAGACCCAGTACTCC. Its translation: CASSSWPQETQYS.

In its sample, this clone was seen many times. The V and J genes are TRBV2 and TRBJ2-3; 14 bases align to TRBD2. The CDR3 is 21 residues long. Germline assignment: CDR1 SNHLY and CDR2 FYNNEI. V shed 4 bases and J 2 bases; nucleotides not matched to a gene: 17. CDR3 sequence (DNA): TGTGCCAGCAGTGTCCCGGCGGGGGGACTAGCGGGAGTGTCCCTCACAGATACGCAGTATTTT. Protein sequence: CASSVPAGGLAGVSLTDTQYF.

This clone was recorded many times. The rearrangement uses TRBV12-3 or TRBV12-4 and TRBJ1-5, with D uncertain. The V end was cut by 5 bases, the J end by 6 bases, with 8 bases between. CDR3 length equals 12 residues. The CDR3 DNA sequence: TGTGCCAGCAGTAAGCCTCCTCAGCCCCAGCATTTT. Its translation is CASSKPPQPQHF.

This clone was detected ten times or more. This sequence joins TRBV4-1 and TRBJ2-2; a possible D gene is TRBD2 (6 bases). V dropped 4 bases and J dropped 3 bases, with 12 bases sitting between them. Germline CDR1 reads MGHRA; CDR2 reads YSYEKL. This CDR3 has 15 residues. DNA for the CDR3: TGCGCCAGCAGCCCACGGGAGATTGACACCGGGGAGCTGTTTTTT. As protein: CASSPREIDTGELFF.

This chain joins TRBV6-2 or TRBV6-3 and TRBJ1-5; D gene unclear. In germline, CDR1 is MNHEY, CDR2 SVGEGT. V lost 5 bases to trimming and J lost 4 bases, with 15 bases between them. The CDR3 runs 15 residues. CDR3 sequence (DNA): TGTGCCAGCAGTCATTACGGCACAGTGAATCAGCCCCAGCATTTT. Translated, it gives CASSHYGTVNQPQHF.

This clone was seen repeatedly, ten times or more. The chain combines TRBV20-1 with TRBJ2-5; TRBD2 matches at 12 bases. The V segment lost 1 base and the J segment 1 base; nucleotides outside the gene matches: 4. This CDR3 region has 16 residues. Germline CDR1 and CDR2: DFQATT and SNEGSKA (reference sequence). CDR3 sequence reads: CSARVAGLAGQETQYF. Written as DNA, the CDR3 is TGCAGTGCTAGAGTGGCGGGACTAGCGGGCCAAGAGACCCAGTACTTC.

At least ten counts were recorded for this clone. This chain joins TRBV2 and TRBJ1-2; D may be TRBD1 (6 bases). The CDR3 loop spans 13 amino acids. Looked up from germline, CDR1 is SNHLY and CDR2 is FYNNEI. Trimming took 4 bases from V and 2 from J, leaving 8 bases between them. CDR3 sequence (DNA): TGTGCCAGCAGTGCAGGGGAGAACTATGGCTACACCTTC. Its translation: CASSAGENYGYTF. The full variable domain, in which reference TRBV2 and TRBJ1-2 provide the parts outside the CDR3, is EPEVTQTPSHQVTQMGQEVILRCVPISNHLYFYWYRQILGQKVEFLVSFYNNEISEKSEIFDDQFSVERPDGSNFTLKIRSTKLEDSAMYFCASSAGENYGYTFGSGTRLTVV.

This clone was picked up a small number of times. Given a much more abundant clone one base away, this may be a read error. The genes are TRBV7-9 and TRBJ1-1, with unresolved D. The CDR3 has 11 residues. The ends were cut back, 6 bases at V and 6 bases at J, with 8 bases in the middle. The germline gives CDR1 SEHNR, CDR2 FQNEAQ (reference sequence). The DNA of the CDR3 is TGTGCCAGCAGTGGGATGGCTGAAGCTTTCTTT. Translation gives CASSGMAEAFF.

This clone occurred many times. This sequence joins TRBV5-6 and TRBJ1-2, with D perhaps TRBD1 (5 bases). The CDR3 has 13 amino acids. Germline loops: CDR1 SGHDT, CDR2 YYEEEE. Trimming left V 7 bases short and J 1 base short, with 11 bases between. CDR3 amino acids: CASADGGNYGYTF. The CDR3 DNA reads as TGTGCCAGCGCGGACGGGGGTAACTATGGCTACACCTTC.

This chain joins TRBV18 and TRBJ1-4; D might be TRBD1 (5 bases). Trimming removed 3 bases at V and 14 bases at J, with 19 bases between. CDR1 is KGHSH and CDR2 is LQKENI in the germline V gene. The CDR3 has 14 amino acids. CDR3 loop: CASSPALTGTGLFF. CDR3 bases: TGTGCCAGCTCACCTGCTTTAACCGGGACTGGGCTGTTTTTT.

This clone appeared many times. This rearrangement joins TRBV10-1 to TRBJ2-4; no definite D call. Trimming left V 6 bases short and J 3 bases short, with 18 bases between. Germline CDR1 is WNHNN and CDR2 is SYGVQD (reference sequence). The CDR3 length is 16 residues. CDR3 protein: CASRRTTDLYKNIQYF. For the CDR3, the DNA is TGCGCCAGCAGGCGGACCACGGACCTCTACAAAAACATTCAGTACTTC.

This clone was recorded at least ten times. V gene TRBV5-1 combines with J gene TRBJ2-1, with 7 bases identical to TRBD2. Germline CDR1 reads SGHRS; CDR2 reads YFSETQ. CDR3 size: 14 residues. The J segment lost 8 bases and the V segment lost 4 bases, leaving 9 bases of the junction unmatched. CDR3 in amino acids: CASSEGLEVYEQFF. The DNA of the CDR3 is TGCGCCAGCAGCGAAGGACTAGAGGTATATGAGCAGTTCTTC.

This clone was observed many times. The rearrangement uses TRBV19 and TRBJ1-2; 7 bases map to TRBD1. Germline lookup yields CDR1 LNHDA and CDR2 SQIVND (reference sequence). V trimming: 5 bases; J trimming: 2 bases; junction bases outside the gene matches: 5. The CDR3 totals 14 residues. The CDR3 loop is CASSFLTGNYGYTF. The CDR3 DNA follows: TGTGCCAGTAGTTTCCTGACAGGGAACTATGGCTACACCTTC. The complete variable domain, with remaining parts taken from reference TRBV19 and TRBJ1-2, reads DGGITQSPKYLFRKEGQNVTLSCEQNLNHDAMYWYRQDPGQGLRLIYYSQIVNDFQKGDIAEGYSVSREKKESFPLTVTSAQKNPTAFYLCASSFLTGNYGYTFGSGTRLTVV.

V usage is TRBV6-1 and J usage is TRBJ1-4; 7 bases agree with TRBD1. This CDR3 comprises 16 residues. Germline CDR1 is MNHNS and CDR2 is SASEGT. V lost 1 base, J lost 4 bases, and 6 bases stayed unmatched. The CDR3 protein is CASSEGAGGINEKLFF. The CDR3 DNA is TGTGCCAGCAGTGAAGGGGCAGGGGGTATTAATGAAAAACTGTTTTTT.

This clone was counted many times. The chain combines TRBV11-2 with TRBJ2-3, with 10 nucleotides matching TRBD2. Trimming at V came to 4 bases and at J to 4 bases, leaving 8 bases not matched to a gene. The CDR3 length is 16 residues. The germline gives CDR1 SGHAT, CDR2 FQNNGV. This CDR3 reads CASSSPPSGSADTQYF. The CDR3, as DNA: TGTGCCAGCAGCTCCCCACCTAGCGGGAGTGCAGATACGCAGTATTTT.

This clone was seen more than once but under ten times. V gene TRBV6-1 combines with J gene TRBJ2-5, with 11 bases that match TRBD2. Germline V gene lookup returns CDR1 MNHNS and CDR2 SASEGT. This CDR3 contains 15 residues. V lost 6 bases and J lost 12; bases outside the gene matches: 15. The CDR3: CASRTSGRAQETKYF. CDR3 sequence (DNA): TGTGCCAGCAGAACTAGCGGGAGAGCCCAAGAGACAAAGTACTTC.

There are many counts of this clone. The chain combines TRBV20-1 with TRBJ2-1, with 8 bases that match TRBD2. Losses at the gene ends were 3 bases for V and 2 bases for J; bases not matched to a gene: 3. The CDR3 extends over 14 amino acids. Germline values: CDR1 DFQATT, CDR2 SNEGSKA (reference sequence). CDR3: CSASGRAPYNEQFF. The CDR3 DNA sequence: TGCAGTGCTAGCGGGAGGGCCCCCTACAATGAGCAGTTCTTC.

By sample fraction, this clone is medium-sized. The chain is built from TRBV6-1 and TRBJ1-2, with D tentatively TRBD1 (6 bases). The CDR3 has 13 residues. Deletions cut 8 bases from V and 4 bases from J, with 14 bases between. Per germline, CDR1 MNHNS and CDR2 SASEGT. The CDR3 nucleotides are TGTGCCAGCTCAAGCCAGACAGGCTATGGCTACACCTTC. Translation: CASSSQTGYGYTF.

The rearrangement joins TRBV11-2 to TRBJ1-3; no reliable D call. Germline V gene lookup returns CDR1 SGHAT and CDR2 FQNNGV. The CDR3 runs 14 residues. With 5 bases removed from V and 4 bases from J, the gap between germline ends came to 12 bases. The CDR3 nucleotides read TGTGCCAGCAGCCCTGTGGGGTACGGAAACACCATATATTTT. Translated: CASSPVGYGNTIYF.

This clone was seen ten or more times. The chain couples TRBV19 to TRBJ2-1; 11 nucleotides align to TRBD2. Trimming took 5 bases from V and 7 from J; bases not matched to a gene: 10. This CDR3 comprises 16 residues. Germline V gene lookup returns CDR1 LNHDA and CDR2 SQIVND (reference sequence). The CDR3 bases are TGTGCCAGTAGTCCCGCTGGGACTAGCGGAACGAATGAGCAGTTCTTC. Its protein is CASSPAGTSGTNEQFF.

This clone has ten or more counts. Just one base apart from a much larger clone, this may be a read error. The chain uses TRBV10-1 and TRBJ2-1; D unclear. Looked up from germline, CDR1 is WNHNN and CDR2 is SYGVQD (reference sequence). The CDR3 loop spans 13 amino acids. CDR3 in DNA: TGCGCCAGCAGTGAGAGGACCCAAAGTGAGCAGCTCTTC. This sequence encodes CASSERTQSEQLF.

This clone was detected many times. The CDR3 reads CASSFNRGGYEQYF. For the CDR3, the DNA is TGTGCCAGCAGTTTTAACAGGGGCGGTTACGAGCAGTACTTC. The V and J genes are TRBV27 and TRBJ2-7; 7 bases fit TRBD1. The germline V gene has CDR1 MNHEY and CDR2 SMNVEV (reference sequence). The CDR3 length is 14 residues. V was pared by 3 bases and J by 4 bases, with 6 bases of the junction left unmatched.

In this sample, this clone turned up many times. The J gene is TRBJ1-1, the V gene TRBV6-1; D call uncertain. The CDR3 spans 11 residues. V was cut by 7 bases and J by 2 bases, with 5 bases left in between. Germline CDR1 reads MNHNS; CDR2 reads SASEGT. The CDR3 here is CASNGNTEAFF. CDR3 sequence (DNA): TGTGCCAGCAATGGAAACACTGAAGCTTTCTTT.